The 14 T cell receptor beta chains listed next were all sequenced from one sample in a study of beta chain features in type 1 diabetes. Isolated RNA was reverse transcribed in full, so expressed TCRB transcripts were sequenced. The data were produced by immunoSEQ multiplex PCR, yet TCRdb's version contains in-frame clones alone and is incomplete. There are approximately 150,000 clones in the sample; more than 9% occur only once, and less than 1.5% lies in the top ten. Sequenced: naive CD4+ T cells from blood. The receptor set was obtained from a young man in good health.

This clone was counted only a few times. The J gene is TRBJ1-2, the V gene TRBV11-2; TRBD1 is a possible D gene (5 bases). Trimming pared 5 bases from V and 3 bases from J, leaving 13 bases between. CDR1 is SGHAT, CDR2 FQNNGV, per germline. This CDR3 has 14 amino acids. This CDR3 reads CASSRYTGDYGYTF. The CDR3 region has the DNA TGTGCCAGCAGCAGATATACAGGCGACTATGGCTACACCTTC.

The chain combines TRBV15 with TRBJ2-3, with 9 bases identical to TRBD2. The CDR3 totals 14 residues. Germline loops: CDR1 LNHNV, CDR2 YYDKDF (reference sequence). The V segment lost 5 bases and the J segment 9 bases; nucleotides outside the gene matches: 9. The CDR3 sequence is CATSGGGGAHTQYF. CDR3 DNA: TGTGCCACCAGCGGAGGCGGGGGGGCCCACACGCAGTATTTT. Full variable domain (remainder filled in from reference TRBV15 and TRBJ2-3): DAMVIQNPRYQVTQFGKPVTLSCSQTLNHNVMYWYQQKSSQAPKLLFHYYDKDFNNEADTPDNFQSRRPNTSFCFLDIRSPGLGDTAMYLCATSGGGGAHTQYFGPGTRLTVL.

In this sample, this clone turned up many times. CDR3 in DNA: TGTGCCAGCAGTTCCGACAGGGCGCAAGAGACCCAGTACTTC. Encoded protein: CASSSDRAQETQYF. This chain connects TRBV7-9 to TRBJ2-5, with 7 bases lining up with TRBD1. Trimming took 6 bases from V and 2 from J; bases not matched to a gene: 6. This CDR3 has 14 residues. Germline CDR1 is SEHNR and CDR2 is FQNEAQ (reference sequence).

The chain uses TRBV5-5 and TRBJ1-1; D is unresolved. Germline values: CDR1 SGHKS, CDR2 YYEKEE (reference sequence). This CDR3 contains 13 residues. Trimming removed 1 base at V and 5 bases at J, with 9 bases between. The CDR3 loop is CASSLSSRTEAFF. The CDR3 nucleotides are TGTGCCAGCAGCTTGTCTTCCCGGACTGAAGCTTTCTTT.

This clone came up many times. This chain joins TRBV7-9 and TRBJ1-1; D is unclear. V dropped 1 base and J dropped 10 bases, with 10 bases sitting between them. CDR1 is SEHNR, CDR2 FQNEAQ, per germline (reference sequence). This CDR3 is built from 12 residues. The CDR3 DNA reads as TGTGCCAGCAGCTTAGAGCGCGATGGAGCTTTCTTT. Its translation: CASSLERDGAFF.

This clone was counted many times. This same CDR3 is encoded by further DNA sequences in the sample. V usage is TRBV7-9 and J usage is TRBJ2-7; a possible D gene is TRBD1 (6 bases). Trimming removed 5 bases from V and 2 bases from J, with 10 bases in between. Germline values: CDR1 SEHNR, CDR2 FQNEAQ (reference sequence). The CDR3 is made up of 13 amino acids. The CDR3 reads CASSPTGTYEQYF. DNA for the CDR3: TGTGCCAGCAGCCCAACAGGGACCTACGAGCAGTACTTC.

J is TRBJ2-5 and V is TRBV7-6; 9 positions agree with TRBD2. The CDR3 totals 17 residues. The V gene end was trimmed by 5 bases and the J gene end by 0 bases; junction bases not matched to a gene: 10. Germline V gene data show CDR1 as SGHVS and CDR2 as FNYEAQ. CDR3: CASSQAILAGNQETQYF. The CDR3 DNA is TGTGCCAGCAGCCAAGCAATCCTAGCGGGGAACCAAGAGACCCAGTACTTC. Variable domain in full (rest from reference TRBV7-6 and TRBJ2-5): GAGVSQSPRYKVTKRGQDVALRCDPISGHVSLYWYRQALGQGPEFLTYFNYEAQQDKSGLPNDRFSAERPEGSISTLTIQRTEQRDSAMYRCASSQAILAGNQETQYFGPGTRLLVL.

The rearrangement uses TRBV7-6 and TRBJ2-2, with 8 positions matching TRBD2. This CDR3 has 16 amino acids. After removal of 5 bases from V and 4 bases from J, the junction contained 9 bases not matched to a gene. CDR1 SGHVS and CDR2 FNYEAQ come from the germline V gene. The CDR3 loop is CASSPLRGAGTGELFF. The CDR3 DNA is TGTGCCAGCAGCCCCTTGCGGGGGGCGGGCACCGGGGAGCTGTTTTTT.

This sequence joins TRBV18 and TRBJ2-7, with 11 bases matching TRBD1. Germline-derived CDR1 and CDR2 are KGHSH and LQKENI. With 0 bases clipped from V and 5 bases from J, the junction kept 6 bases outside the gene matches. CDR3 length: 16 amino acids. The CDR3, as DNA: TGTGCCAGCTCACCACCGTCTGGACAGGGGGCCCACGAGCAGTACTTC. Protein: CASSPPSGQGAHEQYF. Complete variable domain (other parts from reference TRBV18 and TRBJ2-7): NAGVMQNPRHLVRRRGQEARLRCSPMKGHSHVYWYRQLPEEGLKFMVYLQKENIIDESGMPKERFSAEFPKEGPSILRIQQVVRGDSAAYFCASSPPSGQGAHEQYFGPGTRLTVT.

The genes are TRBV7-6 and TRBJ1-3; the D is unclear. Trimming took off 1 base at V and 4 bases at J, with 23 bases between the two ends. The CDR3 sequence is 19 residues long. Germline loops: CDR1 SGHVS, CDR2 FNYEAQ. The CDR3 region has the DNA TGTGCCAGCAGCTTAGTTGCTCCCTCCCCAAGGACTTTCGGAAACACCATATATTTT. It codes for CASSLVAPSPRTFGNTIYF.

This clone was recorded a few times. This sample includes further DNA sequences coding for the same CDR3. The J gene is TRBJ1-2, the V gene TRBV6-5, with D hard to call. The CDR3 runs to 14 residues. Germline V CDR1 and CDR2: MNHEY, SVGAGI. The ends were cut back, 0 bases at V and 1 base at J, with 6 bases in the middle. The CDR3, as DNA: TGTGCCAGCAGTTACTCTGGCGGTAACTATGGCTACACCTTC. Its translation: CASSYSGGNYGYTF.

This clone turned up a few times. This chain uses TRBV29-1 with TRBJ2-7; 11 bases are a match to TRBD1. The CDR3 is 14 residues long. Trimming removed 2 bases from V and 7 bases from J; junction bases left unmatched: 7. The germline V gene encodes CDR1 SQVTM and CDR2 ANQGSEA. CDR3 DNA sequence: TGCAGCGTTGAAACGGACAGGGGGCAAGGGGAGCAGTACTTC. Translation gives CSVETDRGQGEQYF.

This clone appeared a few times. CDR3 bases: TGCGCCAGCAGCCAAGAGTCAGGGATGAGCCAAGAGACCCAGTACTTC. Translating gives CASSQESGMSQETQYF. The J gene is TRBJ2-5, the V gene TRBV4-1; a possible D gene is TRBD1 (5 bases). Per germline, CDR1 MGHRA and CDR2 YSYEKL. The CDR3 covers 16 residues. The germline V and J ends were trimmed by 0 bases and 1 base, with 12 bases remaining between them.

This clone was seen a few times. The chain uses TRBV4-1 and TRBJ1-3; perhaps TRBD1 as D (6 bases). Per germline, CDR1 MGHRA and CDR2 YSYEKL. There are 15 residues in the CDR3. The ends were cut back, 7 bases at V and 0 bases at J, with 13 bases in the middle. CDR3 in DNA: TGCGCCAGCACCAACAGGGAGAGCTCTGGAAACACCATATATTTT. It yields the protein CASTNRESSGNTIYF.